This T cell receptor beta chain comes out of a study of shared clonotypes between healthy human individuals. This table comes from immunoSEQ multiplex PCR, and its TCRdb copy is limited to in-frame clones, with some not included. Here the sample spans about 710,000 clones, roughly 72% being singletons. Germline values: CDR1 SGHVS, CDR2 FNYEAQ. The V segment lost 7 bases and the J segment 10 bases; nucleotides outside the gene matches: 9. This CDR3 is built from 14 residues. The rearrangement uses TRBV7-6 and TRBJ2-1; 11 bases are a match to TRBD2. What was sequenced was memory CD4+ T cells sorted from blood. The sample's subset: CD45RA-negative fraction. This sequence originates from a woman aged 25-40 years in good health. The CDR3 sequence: CASKELAGASEQFF. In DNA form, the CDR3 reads TGTGCCAGCAAGGAACTAGCGGGAGCGTCGGAGCAGTTCTTC.